This entry lists 17 T cell receptor beta chains sequenced from one sample in a study of control samples from healthy donors and cancer patients. Method: immunoSEQ multiplex PCR; TCRdb's copy keeps in-frame clones and lacks some. The sample holds 120,000 or so clones, about 91% seen once. The material sequenced was blood. The receptors here all came from a man between 18 and 35 years old in good health.

The chain uses TRBV4-1 and TRBJ1-2; tentative D call: TRBD1 (6 bases). From germline, CDR1 is MGHRA and CDR2 YSYEKL. V lost 4 bases to trimming and J lost 6 bases, with 21 bases between them. This CDR3 contains 16 residues. The CDR3 DNA reads as TGCGCCAGCAGCCGCCGGCGTCCGGACAGCGTTGATGGCTACACCTTC. Residues: CASSRRRPDSVDGYTF.

This chain joins TRBV6-6 and TRBJ1-5; D gene unclear. CDR1 and CDR2 from the germline V gene are MNHNY and SVGAGI (reference sequence). The CDR3 contains 16 residues. V was trimmed by 0 bases and J by 0 bases, leaving 9 bases between them. CDR3 in DNA: TGTGCCAGCAGTTACTCCGCGGAAGTTAGCAATCAGCCCCAGCATTTT. Translated: CASSYSAEVSNQPQHF.

The CDR3 region is CASSLRLADPPEQYF. For the CDR3, the DNA is TGCGCCAGCAGCTTACGACTAGCGGACCCCCCCGAGCAGTACTTC. The chain recombines TRBV5-1 with TRBJ2-7; 9 nucleotides agree with TRBD2. This CDR3 has 15 residues. Looked up from germline, CDR1 is SGHRS and CDR2 is YFSETQ. V lost 2 bases, J lost 6 bases, and 9 bases stayed unmatched.

The chain joins TRBV28 to TRBJ2-3; TRBD2 agrees at 7 bases. Germline CDR1 and CDR2: MDHEN and SYDVKM. The trim removed 5 bases at V and 2 bases at J, leaving 4 bases unmatched. This CDR3 comprises 14 residues. CDR3 sequence reads: CASSVGLNTDTQYF. As DNA, the CDR3 is TGTGCCAGCAGTGTGGGACTAAACACAGATACGCAGTATTTT.

The rearrangement joins TRBV16 to TRBJ1-2; D remains unclear. CDR3 length: 11 amino acids. The V end lost 4 bases, the J end lost 3 bases, and 3 bases lay between the germline ends. Germline CDR1 is KGHSY and CDR2 is FQNENV. Here the CDR3 DNA reads TGTGCCAGCAGCCCGGACTATGGCTACACCTTC. This sequence encodes CASSPDYGYTF.

The DNA of the CDR3 is TGTGCCAGTAGTATTGTAGGGGGCGCGATTTATGATGGCTACACCTTC. It specifies CASSIVGGAIYDGYTF. V and J are TRBV19 and TRBJ1-2, with 7 positions matching TRBD1. Germline CDR1 LNHDA, CDR2 SQIVND (reference sequence). Trimming removed 3 bases from V and 6 bases from J; junction bases left unmatched: 13. The CDR3 totals 16 residues.

This clone was seen only once. CDR3 DNA: TGCAGTGCTAGTTGGGGGGGCCGCAGGGAATCCGAGCAGTACTTC. It codes for CSASWGGRRESEQYF. The J gene is TRBJ2-7, the V gene TRBV20-1; a weak D match, TRBD2 (7 bases). The CDR3 loop spans 15 amino acids. Germline values: CDR1 DFQATT, CDR2 SNEGSKA (reference sequence). Trimming stripped 3 bases from V and 6 bases from J, with 21 bases between.

This clone was seen once. This chain uses TRBV3-1 (or the pseudogene TRBV3-2) with TRBJ1-1, with TRBD1 matching 8 bases. Germline V lookup: CDR1 LGHDT, CDR2 YNNKEL (reference sequence). V dropped 2 bases and J dropped 4; count of bases not matched to a gene: 3. The CDR3 contains 14 residues. CDR3 DNA: TGTGCCAGCAGCCAAACCGGGACAGGCACTGAAGCTTTCTTT. Translation gives CASSQTGTGTEAFF.

V is TRBV7-8 and J is TRBJ2-3; 10 bases align to TRBD2. This CDR3 region has 16 residues. CDR1 is SGHVS and CDR2 is FQNEAQ in the germline V gene. V shed 3 bases and J 3 bases; nucleotides not matched to a gene: 6. CDR3 sequence reads: CASSFRAGGLTDTQYF. The DNA for the CDR3 is TGTGCCAGCAGCTTCAGAGCGGGGGGGTTGACAGATACGCAGTATTTT.

J is TRBJ2-3 and V is TRBV10-3, with 7 bases lining up with TRBD2. Trimming cost V 2 bases and J 1 base; bases outside gene matches: 6. The CDR3 runs 16 residues. From germline, CDR1 is ENHRY and CDR2 SYGVKD. The CDR3 nucleotides are TGTGCCATCAGTGAGAGGCGGAGCGGGGGCACAGATACGCAGTATTTT. Translated, it gives CAISERRSGGTDTQYF.

On this clone: Different DNA sequences within this sample yield the same CDR3. The chain combines TRBV2 with TRBJ1-3, with D possibly being TRBD1 (5 bases). The V gene's germline CDR1 is SNHLY and CDR2 FYNNEI. V lost 4 bases and J 0 bases, leaving 7 bases between the germline ends. This CDR3 spans 14 amino acids. The CDR3 DNA reads as TGTGCCAGCAGTGGACAGCGCTCTGGAAACACCATATATTTT. Amino acid sequence: CASSGQRSGNTIYF. The full variable domain, rest sourced from reference TRBV2 and TRBJ1-3, is EPEVTQTPSHQVTQMGQEVILRCVPISNHLYFYWYRQILGQKVEFLVSFYNNEISEKSEIFDDQFSVERPDGSNFTLKIRSTKLEDSAMYFCASSGQRSGNTIYFGEGSWLTVV.

J is TRBJ1-6 and V is TRBV5-1; TRBD1 matches 9 bases. In germline, CDR1 is SGHRS, CDR2 YFSETQ. CDR3 size: 16 residues. V was pared by 3 bases and J by 8 bases, with 9 bases of the junction left unmatched. Here the CDR3 reads CASSWGQGGLDSPLHF. Here the CDR3 DNA reads TGCGCCAGCAGCTGGGGACAGGGCGGTTTGGATTCACCCCTCCACTTT.

V is TRBV19 and J is TRBJ2-3; 7 nucleotides line up with TRBD2. V lost 6 bases to trimming and J lost 5 bases; unmatched junction nucleotides: 11. The CDR3 runs to 15 residues. CDR1 LNHDA and CDR2 SQIVND come from the germline V gene (reference sequence). The CDR3 DNA sequence: TGTGCCAGTAGAACCGGGTCCTCGGGGGGAGATACGCAGTATTTT. Its translation: CASRTGSSGGDTQYF.

The CDR3 region is CASTLGLAGGLYTDTQYF. The DNA for the CDR3 is TGTGCCAGCACCCTGGGGCTAGCGGGGGGACTCTACACAGATACGCAGTATTTT. The V call is TRBV7-9, the J call TRBJ2-3; 11 nucleotides agree with TRBD2. V was clipped by 7 bases and J by 2 bases; unmatched bases: 14. Germline V lookup: CDR1 SEHNR, CDR2 FQNEAQ (reference sequence). This CDR3 is built from 18 residues.

The V call is TRBV10-1, the J call TRBJ2-2; 7 nucleotides line up with TRBD1. After removal of 8 bases from V and 0 bases from J, the junction contained 9 bases not matched to a gene. Germline V gives CDR1 WNHNN, CDR2 SYGVQD (reference sequence). This CDR3 region has 16 residues. This CDR3 reads CASASTGATNTGELFF. DNA for the CDR3: TGCGCCAGCGCCAGTACAGGGGCCACGAACACCGGGGAGCTGTTTTTT.

The J gene is TRBJ1-6, the V gene TRBV4-2; no clear D gene. The germline V gene encodes CDR1 LGHNA and CDR2 YNFKEQ. V shed 1 base and J shed 2 bases, with 6 bases lying between them. This CDR3 region has 15 residues. This chain's CDR3 is CASSQGVTYNSPLHF. DNA of the CDR3: TGTGCCAGCAGCCAAGGGGTAACCTATAATTCACCCCTCCACTTT.

The J gene is TRBJ1-6, the V gene TRBV20-1, with 9 nucleotides matching TRBD1. V was clipped by 6 bases and J by 10 bases; unmatched bases: 10. The CDR3 is 14 residues long. Germline V gives CDR1 DFQATT, CDR2 SNEGSKA (reference sequence). The CDR3 bases are TGCAGTGCCAGTCCCGGGACAGGGTCCTCACCCCTCCACTTT. Protein sequence: CSASPGTGSSPLHF.